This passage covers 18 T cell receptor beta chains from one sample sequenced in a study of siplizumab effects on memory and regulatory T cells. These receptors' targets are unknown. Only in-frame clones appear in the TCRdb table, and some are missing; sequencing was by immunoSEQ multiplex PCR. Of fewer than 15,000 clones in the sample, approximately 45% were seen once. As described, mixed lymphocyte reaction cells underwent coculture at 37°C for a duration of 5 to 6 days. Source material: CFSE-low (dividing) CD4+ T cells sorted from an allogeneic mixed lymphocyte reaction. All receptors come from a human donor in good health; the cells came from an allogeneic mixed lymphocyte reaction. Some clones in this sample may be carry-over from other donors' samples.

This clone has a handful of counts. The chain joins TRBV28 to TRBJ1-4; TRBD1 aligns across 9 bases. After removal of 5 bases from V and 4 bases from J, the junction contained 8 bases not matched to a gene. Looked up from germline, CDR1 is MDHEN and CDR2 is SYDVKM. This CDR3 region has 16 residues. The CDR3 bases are TGTGCCAGCAGTGCAGCAGGGACAGGGTATAATGAAAAACTGTTTTTT. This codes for CASSAAGTGYNEKLFF.

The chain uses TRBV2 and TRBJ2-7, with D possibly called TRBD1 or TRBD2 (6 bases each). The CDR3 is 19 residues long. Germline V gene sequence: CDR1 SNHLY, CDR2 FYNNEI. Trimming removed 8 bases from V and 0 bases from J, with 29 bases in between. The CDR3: CASAEGRGLVRANSYEQYF. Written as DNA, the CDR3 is TGTGCCAGCGCCGAGGGTCGGGGGCTAGTGCGGGCCAACTCCTACGAGCAGTACTTC.

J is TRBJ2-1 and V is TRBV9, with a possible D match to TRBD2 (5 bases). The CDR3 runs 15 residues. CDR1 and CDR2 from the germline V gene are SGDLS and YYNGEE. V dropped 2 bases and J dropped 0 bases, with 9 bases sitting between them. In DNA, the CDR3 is TGTGCCAGCAGCGTCTACGGGAACTCCTACAATGAGCAGTTCTTC. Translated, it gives CASSVYGNSYNEQFF.

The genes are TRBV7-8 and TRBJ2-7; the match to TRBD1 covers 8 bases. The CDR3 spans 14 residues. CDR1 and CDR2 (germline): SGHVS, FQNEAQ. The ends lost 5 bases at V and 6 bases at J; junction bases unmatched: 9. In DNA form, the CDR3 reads TGTGCCAGCAGCCCGGGACAGGTAATAGGCGAGCAGTACTTC. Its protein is CASSPGQVIGEQYF.

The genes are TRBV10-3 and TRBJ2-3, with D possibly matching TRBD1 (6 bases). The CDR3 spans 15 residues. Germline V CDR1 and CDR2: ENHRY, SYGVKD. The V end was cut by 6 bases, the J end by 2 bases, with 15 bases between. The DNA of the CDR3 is TGTGCCATCAGGTCTGGGGGCTTGATCACAGATACGCAGTATTTT. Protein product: CAIRSGGLITDTQYF.

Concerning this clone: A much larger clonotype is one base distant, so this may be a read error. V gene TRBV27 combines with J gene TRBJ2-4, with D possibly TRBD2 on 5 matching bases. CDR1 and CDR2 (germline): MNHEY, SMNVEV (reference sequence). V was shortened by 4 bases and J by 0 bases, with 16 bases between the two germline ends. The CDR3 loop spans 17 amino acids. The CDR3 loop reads CASSSGRVTSAKNIQYF. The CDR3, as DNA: TGTGCCAGCAGTTCGGGAAGGGTTACGTCAGCCAAAAACATTCAGTACTTC.

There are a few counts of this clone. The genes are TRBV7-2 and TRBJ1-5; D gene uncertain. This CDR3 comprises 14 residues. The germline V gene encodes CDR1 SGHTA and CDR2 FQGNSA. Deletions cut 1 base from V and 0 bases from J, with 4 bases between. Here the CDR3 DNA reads TGTGCCAGCAGCTTAGGGTATAGCAATCAGCCCCAGCATTTT. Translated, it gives CASSLGYSNQPQHF.

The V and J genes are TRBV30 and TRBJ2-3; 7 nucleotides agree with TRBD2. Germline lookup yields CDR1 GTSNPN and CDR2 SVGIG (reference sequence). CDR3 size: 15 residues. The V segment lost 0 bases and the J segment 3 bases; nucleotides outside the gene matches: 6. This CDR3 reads CAWSVSGIRTDTQYF. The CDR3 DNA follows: TGTGCCTGGAGTGTAAGCGGGATTCGGACAGATACGCAGTATTTT.

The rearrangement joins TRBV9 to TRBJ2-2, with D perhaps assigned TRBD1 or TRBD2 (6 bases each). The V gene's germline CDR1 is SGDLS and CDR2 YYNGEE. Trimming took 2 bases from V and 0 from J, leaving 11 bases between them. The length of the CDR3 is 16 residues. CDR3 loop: CASSVEGGTNTGELFF. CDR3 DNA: TGTGCCAGCAGCGTCGAGGGGGGAACGAACACCGGGGAGCTGTTTTTT.

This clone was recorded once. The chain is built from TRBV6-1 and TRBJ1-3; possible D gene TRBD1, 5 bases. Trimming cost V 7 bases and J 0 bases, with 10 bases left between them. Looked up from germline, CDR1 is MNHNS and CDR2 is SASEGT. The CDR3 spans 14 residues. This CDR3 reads CASIPGGSGNTIYF. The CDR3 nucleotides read TGTGCCAGCATTCCTGGGGGCTCTGGAAACACCATATATTTT.

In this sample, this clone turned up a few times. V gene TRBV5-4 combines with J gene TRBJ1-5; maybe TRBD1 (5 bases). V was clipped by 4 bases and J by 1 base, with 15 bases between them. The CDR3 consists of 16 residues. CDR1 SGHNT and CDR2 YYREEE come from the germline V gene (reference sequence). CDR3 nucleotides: TGTGCCAGCAGCCTTGGTGGGGGAGTCAGCAATCAGCCCCAGCATTTT. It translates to CASSLGGGVSNQPQHF.

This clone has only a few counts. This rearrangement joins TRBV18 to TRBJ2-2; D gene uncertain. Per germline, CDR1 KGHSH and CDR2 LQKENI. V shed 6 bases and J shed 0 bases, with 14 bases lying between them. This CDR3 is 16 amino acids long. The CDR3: CASSLGGNANTGELFF. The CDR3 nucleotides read TGTGCCAGCTCCCTGGGTGGTAACGCGAACACCGGGGAGCTGTTTTTT.

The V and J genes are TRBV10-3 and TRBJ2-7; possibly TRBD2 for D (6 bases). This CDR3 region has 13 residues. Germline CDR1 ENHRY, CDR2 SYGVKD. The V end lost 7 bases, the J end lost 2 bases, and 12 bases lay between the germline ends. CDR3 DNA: TGTGCCATCACGGAGGGGCCACCCTACGAGCAGTACTTC. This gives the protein CAITEGPPYEQYF.

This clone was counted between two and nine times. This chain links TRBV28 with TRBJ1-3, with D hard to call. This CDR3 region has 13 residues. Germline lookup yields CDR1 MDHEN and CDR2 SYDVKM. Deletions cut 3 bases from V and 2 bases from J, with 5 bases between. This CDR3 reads CASSFKAGNTIYF. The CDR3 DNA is TGTGCCAGCAGTTTTAAAGCTGGAAACACCATATATTTT.

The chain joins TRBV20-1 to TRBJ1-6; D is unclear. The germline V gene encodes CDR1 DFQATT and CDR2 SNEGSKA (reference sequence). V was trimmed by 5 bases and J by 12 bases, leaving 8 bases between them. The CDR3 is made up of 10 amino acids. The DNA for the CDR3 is TGCAGTGCTCCCACGGTACCCCTCCACTTT. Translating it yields CSAPTVPLHF.

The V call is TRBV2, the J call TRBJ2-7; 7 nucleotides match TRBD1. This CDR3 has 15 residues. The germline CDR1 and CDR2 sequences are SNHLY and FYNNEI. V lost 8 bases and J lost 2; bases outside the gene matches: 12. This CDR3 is CASSLFGQGAYEQYF. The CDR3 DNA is TGTGCCAGCTCCCTTTTCGGGCAGGGGGCCTACGAGCAGTACTTC.

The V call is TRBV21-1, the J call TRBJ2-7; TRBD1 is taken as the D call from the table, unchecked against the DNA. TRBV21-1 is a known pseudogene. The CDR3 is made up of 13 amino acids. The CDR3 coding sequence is TGTGCCAGCAGCAAAGGACAGTCCTACGAGCAGTACTTC. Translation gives CASSKGQSYEQYF.

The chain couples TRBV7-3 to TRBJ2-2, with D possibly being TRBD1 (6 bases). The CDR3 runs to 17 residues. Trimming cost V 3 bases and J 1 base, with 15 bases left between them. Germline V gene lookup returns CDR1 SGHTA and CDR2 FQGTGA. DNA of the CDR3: TGTGCCAGCAGCTTGGGACACCCCCAAGGGAACACCGGGGAGCTGTTTTTT. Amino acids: CASSLGHPQGNTGELFF.